The clone carrying this T cell receptor beta chain was seen a handful of times. Its target is unknown. Per the germline V gene, CDR1 is SNHLY and CDR2 is FYNNEI. V was clipped by 8 bases and J by 7 bases, with 20 bases between them. CDR3 length: 15 amino acids. This record belongs to a study of cytomegalovirus exposure and HLA in healthy donors. In the PCR, 60 Vbeta and 13 Jbeta primers were used. Study processing details: Unique TCR beta chains numbered around 80 million in a later analysis, with around 10 million shared. Profiling relied on immunoSEQ multiplex PCR, and the TCRdb table lists in-frame clones only, not all of them. For V, J and clone size, that table is used; D and trimming come from the DNA. This table has over 150,000 clones, almost 85% appearing once. General study findings and limits: Highest at DRB1 and lowest at HLA-C, TCR association rates differed among HLA loci in a later analysis. According to the study, about 180 TCR beta chains were cytomegalovirus-associated. A later analysis linked a missense variant in DCLRE1C to the trimming of TCR beta V and J genes.

The sequence came from a boy aged 2 to 10 in good health and CMV-seronegative. The chain uses TRBV2 and TRBJ1-4; tentative D call: TRBD1 (6 bases). The source material was PBMCs. The DNA of the CDR3 is TGTGCCAGCGGGGACCTAGGGGGATTTGGTGAAAAACTGTTTTTT. Encoded protein: CASGDLGGFGEKLFF. The full variable domain, its missing parts supplied by reference TRBV2 and TRBJ1-4, is EPEVTQTPSHQVTQMGQEVILRCVPISNHLYFYWYRQILGQKVEFLVSFYNNEISEKSEIFDDQFSVERPDGSNFTLKIRSTKLEDSAMYFCASGDLGGFGEKLFFGSGTQLSVL.